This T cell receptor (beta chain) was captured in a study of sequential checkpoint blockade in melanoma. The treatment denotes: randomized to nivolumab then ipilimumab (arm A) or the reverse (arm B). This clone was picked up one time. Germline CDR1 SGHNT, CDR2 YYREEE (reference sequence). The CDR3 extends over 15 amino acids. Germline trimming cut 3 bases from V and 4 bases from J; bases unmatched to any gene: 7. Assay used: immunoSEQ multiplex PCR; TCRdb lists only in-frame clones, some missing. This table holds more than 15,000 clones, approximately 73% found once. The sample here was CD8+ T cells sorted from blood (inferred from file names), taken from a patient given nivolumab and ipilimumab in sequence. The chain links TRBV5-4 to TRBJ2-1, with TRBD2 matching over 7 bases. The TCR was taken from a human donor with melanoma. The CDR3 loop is CASSSGGGSYNEQFF. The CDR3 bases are TGTGCCAGCAGCTCTGGGGGGGGTTCATACAATGAGCAGTTCTTC.